This T cell receptor beta chain was recovered during a study of blood T cell repertoires in COVID-19. Across the study: Specimens from acute and convalescent COVID-19 originated in the United States, Italy and Spain.

The length of the CDR3 is 23 residues. Germline-derived CDR1 and CDR2 are SGHTA and FQGTGA. J lost 5 bases, V lost 1 base, and 28 bases had no gene match. Here immunoSEQ multiplex PCR was the method, and the copy in TCRdb shows in-frame clones only, minus some. Here the sample spans about 120,000 clones, 76% being singletons. Sequencing was performed on peripheral blood. This clonotype was sampled from a woman at least 80 years old with acute or convalescent COVID-19. V gene TRBV7-3 combines with J gene TRBJ2-1, with TRBD2 matching 8 bases. This CDR3 reads CASSLRALFFTRGERAGDNEQFF. CDR3 DNA sequence: TGTGCCAGCAGCTTAAGGGCTCTCTTTTTTACGCGGGGGGAGCGGGCGGGAGACAATGAGCAGTTCTTC.